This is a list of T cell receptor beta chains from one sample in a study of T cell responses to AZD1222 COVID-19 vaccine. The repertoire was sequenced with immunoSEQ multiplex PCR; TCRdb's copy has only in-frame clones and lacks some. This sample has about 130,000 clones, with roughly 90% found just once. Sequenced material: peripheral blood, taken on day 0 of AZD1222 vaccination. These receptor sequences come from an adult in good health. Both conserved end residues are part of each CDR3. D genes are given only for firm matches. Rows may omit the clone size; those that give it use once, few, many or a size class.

CASSLTSPHEKLFF,TGTGCCAGCAGCTTAACGTCGCCCCATGAAAAACTGTTTTTT,NA,TRBV7-2,TRBJ1-4,NA
CASSGYLRVETQYF,TGTGCCAGCAGTGGATACCTAAGGGTCGAGACCCAGTACTTC,NA,TRBV6-4,TRBJ2-5,once
CASSLFGQELNTEAFF,TGTGCCAGCAGTCTATTCGGACAGGAGTTAAACACTGAAGCTTTCTTT,TRBD1,TRBV7-2,TRBJ1-1,NA
CASSLGGLAGTYNEQFF,TGTGCCAGCAGCTTGGGGGGACTAGCGGGAACCTACAATGAGCAGTTCTTC,TRBD2,TRBV5-4,TRBJ2-1,NA
CASSPTQGTYNEQFF,TGTGCCAGCAGCCCTACCCAGGGAACTTACAATGAGCAGTTCTTC,NA,TRBV3-1/TRBV3-2,TRBJ2-1,NA
CASSLGWSYNSPLHF,TGTGCCAGCAGTTTAGGTTGGTCCTATAATTCACCCCTCCACTTT,NA,TRBV27,TRBJ1-6,NA
CASSTGYEQYF,TGTGCCAGCAGTACAGGATACGAGCAGTACTTC,NA,TRBV7-9,TRBJ2-7,NA
CASSPDRGSSGYTF,TGTGCCAGCAGCCCGGACAGGGGGTCAAGTGGCTACACCTTC,TRBD1,TRBV3-1/TRBV3-2,TRBJ1-2,NA
CASSESGSNSPLHF,TGTGCCAGCAGTGAATCCGGGAGCAATTCACCCCTCCACTTT,NA,TRBV25-1,TRBJ1-6,NA
CASSPSRDRGTNEKLFF,TGTGCTAGCAGCCCGTCCCGGGACAGGGGCACTAATGAAAAACTGTTTTTT,TRBD1,TRBV7-7,TRBJ1-4,NA
CASSPGGTGFYEQYF,TGTGCCAGCAGCCCGGGCGGGACAGGATTCTACGAGCAGTACTTC,TRBD1,TRBV7-2,TRBJ2-7,NA
CSVARLNTEAFF,TGCAGCGTTGCCAGGTTGAACACTGAAGCTTTCTTT,NA,TRBV29-1,TRBJ1-1,NA
CASSRRRRTEAFF,TGTGCCAGCAGCCGCCGCCGGAGGACTGAAGCTTTCTTT,NA,TRBV14,TRBJ1-1,NA
CASSPETGELFF,TGTGCCAGCTCACCAGAGACCGGGGAGCTGTTTTTT,NA,TRBV18,TRBJ2-2,NA